This TCR beta chain was recorded in a study of CD8 T cells in Susac syndrome. In germline, CDR1 is DFQATT, CDR2 SNEGSKA (reference sequence). The CDR3 has 14 residues. With V trimmed by 3 bases and J by 5 bases, 4 bases remained unmatched. Reverse transcription of roughly 0.5 to 1 ug RNA was carried out with random hexamers. TCRdb re-derived calls from the immunoSEQ multiplex PCR reads in MiXCR, one entry per CDR3 protein. The sample gives 120,000 or so distinct CDR3 sequences, more than 90% of which show up once; less than 0.25% is in the top ten. Sequences were obtained from CD8+ T cells from PBMCs. The sequence was collected from a human donor with Susac syndrome. The chain couples TRBV20-1 to TRBJ2-5; 12 positions match TRBD2. CDR3 sequence reads: CSASVLAGGETQYF. For the CDR3, the DNA is TGCAGTGCTAGTGTTCTAGCGGGGGGGGAGACCCAGTACTTC.